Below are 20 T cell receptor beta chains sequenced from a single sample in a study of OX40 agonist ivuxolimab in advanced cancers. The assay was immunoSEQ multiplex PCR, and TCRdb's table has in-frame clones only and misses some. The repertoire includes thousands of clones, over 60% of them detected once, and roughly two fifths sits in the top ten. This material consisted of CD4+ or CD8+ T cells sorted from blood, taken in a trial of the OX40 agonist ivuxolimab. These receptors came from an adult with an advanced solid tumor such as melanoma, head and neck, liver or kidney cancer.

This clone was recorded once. The CDR3 bases are TGTGCCAGCAGTGCCCCAAGGAACACTGAAGCTTTCTTT. This sequence encodes CASSAPRNTEAFF. This chain joins TRBV6-5 and TRBJ1-1, with D unclear. Trimming stripped 5 bases from V and 1 base from J, with 8 bases between. CDR1 and CDR2 from the germline V gene are MNHEY and SVGAGI. The CDR3 covers 13 residues.

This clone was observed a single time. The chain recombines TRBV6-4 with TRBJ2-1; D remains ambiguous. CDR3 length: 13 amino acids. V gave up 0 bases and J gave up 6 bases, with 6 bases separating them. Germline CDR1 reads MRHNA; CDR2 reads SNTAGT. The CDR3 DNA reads TGTGCCAGCAGTGACTCGGCTAGCAATGAGCAGTTCTTC. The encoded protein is CASSDSASNEQFF.

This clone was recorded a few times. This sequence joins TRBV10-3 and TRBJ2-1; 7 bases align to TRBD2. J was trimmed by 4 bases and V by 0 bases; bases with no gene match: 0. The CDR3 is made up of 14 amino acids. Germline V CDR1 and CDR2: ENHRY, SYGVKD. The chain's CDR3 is CAISESREYNEQFF. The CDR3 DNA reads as TGTGCCATCAGTGAGTCGCGGGAGTACAATGAGCAGTTCTTC.

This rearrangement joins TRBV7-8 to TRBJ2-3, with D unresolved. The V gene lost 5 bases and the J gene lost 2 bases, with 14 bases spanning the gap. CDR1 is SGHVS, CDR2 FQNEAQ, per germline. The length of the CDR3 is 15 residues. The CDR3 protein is CASSPLRHPTDTQYF. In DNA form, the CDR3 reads TGTGCCAGCAGCCCACTTCGACACCCCACAGATACGCAGTATTTT.

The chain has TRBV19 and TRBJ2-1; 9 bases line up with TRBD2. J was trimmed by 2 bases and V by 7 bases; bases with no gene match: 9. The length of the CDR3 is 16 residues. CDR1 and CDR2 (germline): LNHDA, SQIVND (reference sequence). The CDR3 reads CASTPGLAGTYNEQFF. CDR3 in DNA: TGTGCCAGTACTCCGGGGCTAGCGGGAACCTACAATGAGCAGTTCTTC.

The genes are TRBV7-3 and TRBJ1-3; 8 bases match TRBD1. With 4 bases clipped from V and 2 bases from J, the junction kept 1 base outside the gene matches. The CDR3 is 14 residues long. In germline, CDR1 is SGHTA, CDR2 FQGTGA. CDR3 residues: CASSSTGAGNTIYF. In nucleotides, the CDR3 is TGTGCCAGCAGCTCGACAGGGGCTGGAAACACCATATATTTT. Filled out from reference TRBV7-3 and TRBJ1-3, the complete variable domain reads GAGVSQTPSNKVTEKGKYVELRCDPISGHTALYWYRQSLGQGPEFLIYFQGTGAADDSGLPNDRFFAVRPEGSVSTLKIQRTERGDSAVYLCASSSTGAGNTIYFGEGSWLTVV.

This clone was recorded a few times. This chain's CDR3 is CASSWAGNEQFF. CDR3 bases: TGTGCCAGTAGTTGGGCAGGTAATGAGCAGTTCTTC. The gene calls are TRBV19 and TRBJ2-1; D ambiguous. This CDR3 has 12 amino acids. Trimming took off 5 bases at V and 7 bases at J, with 9 bases between the two ends. CDR1 is LNHDA and CDR2 is SQIVND in the germline V gene (reference sequence).

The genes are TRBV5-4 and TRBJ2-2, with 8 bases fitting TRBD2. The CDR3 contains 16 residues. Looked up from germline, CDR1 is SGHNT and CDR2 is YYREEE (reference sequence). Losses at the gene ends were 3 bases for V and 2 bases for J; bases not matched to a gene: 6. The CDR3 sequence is CASSSLLAENTGELFF. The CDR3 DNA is TGTGCCAGCAGCTCCCTACTAGCGGAAAACACCGGGGAGCTGTTTTTT.

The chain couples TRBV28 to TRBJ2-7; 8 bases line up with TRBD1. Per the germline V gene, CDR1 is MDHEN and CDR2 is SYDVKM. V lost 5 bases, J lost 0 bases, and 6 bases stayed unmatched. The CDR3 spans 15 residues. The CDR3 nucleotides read TGTGCCAGCAGTCCGGGACAGGCCCTCTCCTACGAGCAGTACTTC. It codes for CASSPGQALSYEQYF.

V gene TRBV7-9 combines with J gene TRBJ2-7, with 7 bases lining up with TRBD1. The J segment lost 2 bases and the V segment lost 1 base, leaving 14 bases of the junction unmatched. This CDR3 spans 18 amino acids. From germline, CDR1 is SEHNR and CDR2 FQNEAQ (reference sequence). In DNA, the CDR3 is TGTGCCAGCAGCTTAGTCACCCCGACAGGGCTCAAACCCTACGAGCAGTACTTC. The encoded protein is CASSLVTPTGLKPYEQYF.

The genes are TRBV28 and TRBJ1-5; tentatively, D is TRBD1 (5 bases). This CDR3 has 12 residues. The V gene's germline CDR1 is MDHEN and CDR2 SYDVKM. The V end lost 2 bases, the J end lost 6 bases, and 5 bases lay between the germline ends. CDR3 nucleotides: TGTGCCAGCAGTTTAGGGGGTCAGCCCCAGCATTTT. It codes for CASSLGGQPQHF.

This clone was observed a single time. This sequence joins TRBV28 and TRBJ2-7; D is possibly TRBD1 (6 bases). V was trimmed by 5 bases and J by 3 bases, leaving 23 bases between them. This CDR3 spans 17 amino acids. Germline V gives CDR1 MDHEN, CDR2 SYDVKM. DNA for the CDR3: TGTGCCAGCAGTCCTATCTACGGGACAAACCTAGGCTACGAGCAGTACTTC. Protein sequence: CASSPIYGTNLGYEQYF.

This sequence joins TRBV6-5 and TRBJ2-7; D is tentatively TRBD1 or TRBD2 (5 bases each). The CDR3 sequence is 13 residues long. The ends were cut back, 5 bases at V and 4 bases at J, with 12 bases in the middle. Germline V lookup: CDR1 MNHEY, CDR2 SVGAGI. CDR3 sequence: CASSEGSYYEQYF. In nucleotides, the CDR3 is TGTGCCAGCAGTGAGGGGAGCTATTACGAGCAGTACTTC.

The CDR3 loop reads CASSLAVRGNTEAFF. The CDR3 DNA is TGTGCCAGCAGCTTGGCCGTGAGGGGGAACACTGAAGCTTTCTTT. V is TRBV5-5 and J is TRBJ1-1; TRBD1 is a possible D gene (5 bases). Per germline, CDR1 SGHKS and CDR2 YYEKEE (reference sequence). The CDR3 has 15 residues. The V and J ends lost 0 bases and 1 base respectively, with 10 bases between them. The full variable domain, its missing parts supplied by reference TRBV5-5 and TRBJ1-1, is DAGVTQSPTHLIKTRGQQVTLRCSPISGHKSVSWYQQVLGQGPQFIFQYYEKEERGRGNFPDRFSARQFPNYSSELNVNALLLGDSALYLCASSLAVRGNTEAFFGQGTRLTVV.

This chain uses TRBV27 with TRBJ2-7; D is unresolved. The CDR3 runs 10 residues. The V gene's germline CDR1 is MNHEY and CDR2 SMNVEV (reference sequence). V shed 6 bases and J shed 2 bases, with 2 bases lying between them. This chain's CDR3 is CASSPYEQYF. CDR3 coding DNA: TGTGCCAGCAGCCCCTACGAGCAGTACTTC.

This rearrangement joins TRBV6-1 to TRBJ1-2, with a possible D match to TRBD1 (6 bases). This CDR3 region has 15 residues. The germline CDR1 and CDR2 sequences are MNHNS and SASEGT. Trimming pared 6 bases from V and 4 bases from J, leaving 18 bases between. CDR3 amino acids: CASRHTGRSTYGYTF. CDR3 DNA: TGTGCCAGCAGGCATACAGGGCGTAGTACCTATGGCTACACCTTC.

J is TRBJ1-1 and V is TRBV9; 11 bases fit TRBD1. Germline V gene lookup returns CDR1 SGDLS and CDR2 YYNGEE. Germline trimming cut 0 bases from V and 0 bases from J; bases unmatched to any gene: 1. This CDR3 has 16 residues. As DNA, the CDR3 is TGTGCCAGCAGCGTAGGGACAGGGGGCCTGAACACTGAAGCTTTCTTT. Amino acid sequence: CASSVGTGGLNTEAFF.

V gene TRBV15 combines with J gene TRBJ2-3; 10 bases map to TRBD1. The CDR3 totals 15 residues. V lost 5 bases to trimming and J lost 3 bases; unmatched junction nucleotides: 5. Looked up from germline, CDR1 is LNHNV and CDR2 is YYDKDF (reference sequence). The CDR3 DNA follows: TGTGCCACCAGCCTGGGGACAGGGGTGACAGATACGCAGTATTTT. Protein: CATSLGTGVTDTQYF.

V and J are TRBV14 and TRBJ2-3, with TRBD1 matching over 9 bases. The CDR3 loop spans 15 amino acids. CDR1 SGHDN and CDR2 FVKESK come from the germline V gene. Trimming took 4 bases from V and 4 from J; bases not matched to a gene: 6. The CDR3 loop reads CASSPTGGIADTQYF. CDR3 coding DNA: TGTGCCAGCAGCCCGACAGGGGGAATCGCAGATACGCAGTATTTT.

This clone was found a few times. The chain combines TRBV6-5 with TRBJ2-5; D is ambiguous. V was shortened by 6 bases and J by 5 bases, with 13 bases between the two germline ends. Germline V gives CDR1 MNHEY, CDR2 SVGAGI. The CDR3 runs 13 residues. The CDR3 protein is CASSYRRWETQYF. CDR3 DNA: TGTGCCAGCAGCTATAGGCGTTGGGAGACCCAGTACTTC.